The clone carrying this T cell receptor beta chain was seen only a few times. The data were taken from a study of shared clonotypes between healthy human individuals. Germline CDR1 is GTSNPN and CDR2 is SVGIG (reference sequence). Trimming cost V 8 bases and J 2 bases, with 7 bases left between them. The CDR3 sequence is 11 residues long. Repertoires were generated with immunoSEQ multiplex PCR, while TCRdb's copy carries only in-frame clones and drops some. The sample lists approximately 340,000 clones; roughly 80% were seen once. This chain uses TRBV30 with TRBJ1-3, with no clear D. This sequence originates from a man in his thirties or forties in good health. The material sequenced was memory CD4+ T cells sorted from blood. Described subset: CD45RA-negative fraction. The chain's CDR3 is CAGAPGNTIYF. The CDR3 bases are TGTGCCGGTGCTCCTGGAAACACCATATATTTT.